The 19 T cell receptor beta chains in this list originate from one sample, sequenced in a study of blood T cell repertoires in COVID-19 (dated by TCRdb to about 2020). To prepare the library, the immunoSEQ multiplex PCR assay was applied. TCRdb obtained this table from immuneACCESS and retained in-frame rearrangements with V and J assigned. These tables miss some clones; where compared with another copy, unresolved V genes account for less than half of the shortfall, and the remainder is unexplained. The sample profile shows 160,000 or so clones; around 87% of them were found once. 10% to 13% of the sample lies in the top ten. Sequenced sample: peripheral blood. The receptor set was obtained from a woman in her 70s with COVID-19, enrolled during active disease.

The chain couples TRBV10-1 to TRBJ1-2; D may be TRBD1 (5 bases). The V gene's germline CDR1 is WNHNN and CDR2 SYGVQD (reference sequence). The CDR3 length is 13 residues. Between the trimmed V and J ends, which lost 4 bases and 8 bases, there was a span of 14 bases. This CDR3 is CASSGAGLEGYTF. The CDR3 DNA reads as TGCGCCAGCAGTGGGGCAGGGCTAGAAGGCTACACCTTC.

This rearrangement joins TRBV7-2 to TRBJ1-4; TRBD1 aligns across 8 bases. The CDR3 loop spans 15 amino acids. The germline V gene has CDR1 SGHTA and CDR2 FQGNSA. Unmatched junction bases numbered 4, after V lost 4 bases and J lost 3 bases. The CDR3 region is CASSYRTGPNEKLFF. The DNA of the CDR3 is TGTGCCAGCAGCTACCGGACAGGGCCTAATGAAAAACTGTTTTTT.

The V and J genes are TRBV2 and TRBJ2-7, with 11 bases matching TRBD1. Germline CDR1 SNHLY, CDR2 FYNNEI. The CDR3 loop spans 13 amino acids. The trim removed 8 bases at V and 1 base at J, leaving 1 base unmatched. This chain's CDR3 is CASGTGGSYEQYF. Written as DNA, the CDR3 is TGTGCCAGCGGGACAGGGGGTTCCTACGAGCAGTACTTC.

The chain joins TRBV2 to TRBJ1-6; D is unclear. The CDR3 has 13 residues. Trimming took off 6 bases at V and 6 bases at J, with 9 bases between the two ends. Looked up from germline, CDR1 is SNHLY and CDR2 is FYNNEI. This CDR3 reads CASSPSANSPLHF. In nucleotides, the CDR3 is TGTGCCAGCAGCCCCAGCGCTAATTCACCCCTCCACTTT.

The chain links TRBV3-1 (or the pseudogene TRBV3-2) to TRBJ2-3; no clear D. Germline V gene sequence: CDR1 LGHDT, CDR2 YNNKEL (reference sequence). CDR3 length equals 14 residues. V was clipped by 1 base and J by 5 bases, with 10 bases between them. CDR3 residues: CASSQARIGDTQYF. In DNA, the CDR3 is TGTGCCAGCAGCCAAGCCAGGATAGGAGATACGCAGTATTTT.

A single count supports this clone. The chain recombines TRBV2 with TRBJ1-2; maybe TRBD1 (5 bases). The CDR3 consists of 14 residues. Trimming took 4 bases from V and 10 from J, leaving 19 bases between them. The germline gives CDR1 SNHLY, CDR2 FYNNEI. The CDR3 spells CASSVGGVGLDYTF. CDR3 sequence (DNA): TGTGCCAGCAGTGTGGGGGGTGTTGGGCTTGACTACACCTTC.

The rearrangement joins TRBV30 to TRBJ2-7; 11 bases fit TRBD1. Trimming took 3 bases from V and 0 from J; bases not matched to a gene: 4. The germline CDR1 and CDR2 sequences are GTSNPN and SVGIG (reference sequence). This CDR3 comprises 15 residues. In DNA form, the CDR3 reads TGTGCCTGGAGCAGGACAGGGGGCCTCTCCTACGAGCAGTACTTC. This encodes CAWSRTGGLSYEQYF.

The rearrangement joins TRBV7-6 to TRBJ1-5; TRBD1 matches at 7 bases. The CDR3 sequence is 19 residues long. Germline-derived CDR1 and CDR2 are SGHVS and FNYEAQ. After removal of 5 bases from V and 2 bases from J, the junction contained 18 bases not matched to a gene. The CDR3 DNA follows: TGTGCCAGCAGCCGCTTGCCGGCAGGGGGAATGATACGCAATCAGCCCCAGCATTTT. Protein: CASSRLPAGGMIRNQPQHF.

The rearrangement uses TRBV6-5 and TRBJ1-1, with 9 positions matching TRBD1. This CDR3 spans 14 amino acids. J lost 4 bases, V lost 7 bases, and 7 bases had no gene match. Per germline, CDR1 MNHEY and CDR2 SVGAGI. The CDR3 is CASTRTGAGTEAFF. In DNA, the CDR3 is TGTGCCAGCACCCGGACAGGGGCAGGCACTGAAGCTTTCTTT.

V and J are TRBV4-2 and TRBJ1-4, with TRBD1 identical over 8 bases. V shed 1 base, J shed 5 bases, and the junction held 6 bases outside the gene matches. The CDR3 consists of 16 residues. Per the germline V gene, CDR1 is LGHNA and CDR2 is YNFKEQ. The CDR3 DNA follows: TGTGCCAGCAGCCAAGTCGACAGGGGACTGAATGAAAAACTGTTTTTT. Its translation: CASSQVDRGLNEKLFF.

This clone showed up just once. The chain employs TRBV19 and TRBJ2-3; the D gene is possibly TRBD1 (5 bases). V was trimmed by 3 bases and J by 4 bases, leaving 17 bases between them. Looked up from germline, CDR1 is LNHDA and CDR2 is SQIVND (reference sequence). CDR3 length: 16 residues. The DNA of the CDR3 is TGTGCCAGTAGTATTATGGCGGCCACAGGTCCAGATACGCAGTATTTT. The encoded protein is CASSIMAATGPDTQYF.

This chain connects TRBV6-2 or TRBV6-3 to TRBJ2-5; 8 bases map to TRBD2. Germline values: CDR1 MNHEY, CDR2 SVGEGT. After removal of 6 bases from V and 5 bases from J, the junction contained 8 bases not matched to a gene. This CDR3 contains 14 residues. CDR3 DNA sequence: TGTGCCAGCAGCCACCGGCGGGGGGCCGAGACCCAGTACTTC. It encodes CASSHRRGAETQYF.

The CDR3 spells CASSLGQGNVQYF. DNA for the CDR3: TGTGCCAGCAGCCTAGGCCAGGGTAACGTGCAGTACTTC. The rearrangement uses TRBV9 and TRBJ2-7; tentative D call: TRBD1 (5 bases). CDR3 length: 13 residues. Germline assignment: CDR1 SGDLS and CDR2 YYNGEE. The V end was cut by 4 bases, the J end by 9 bases, with 17 bases between. Complete variable domain (other parts from reference TRBV9 and TRBJ2-7): DSGVTQTPKHLITATGQRVTLRCSPRSGDLSVYWYQQSLDQGLQFLIQYYNGEERAKGNILERFSAQQFPDLHSELNLSSLELGDSALYFCASSLGQGNVQYFGPGTRLTVT.

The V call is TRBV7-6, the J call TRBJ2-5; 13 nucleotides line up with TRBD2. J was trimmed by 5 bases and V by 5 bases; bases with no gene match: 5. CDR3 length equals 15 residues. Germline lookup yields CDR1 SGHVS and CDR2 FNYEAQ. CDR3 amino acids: CASSGSTSGGETQYF. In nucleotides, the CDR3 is TGTGCCAGCAGCGGATCGACTAGCGGGGGGGAGACCCAGTACTTC.

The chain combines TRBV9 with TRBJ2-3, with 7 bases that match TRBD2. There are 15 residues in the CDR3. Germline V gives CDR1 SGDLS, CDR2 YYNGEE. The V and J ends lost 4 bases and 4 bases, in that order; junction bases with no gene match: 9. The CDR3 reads CASSPMGGVPDTQYF. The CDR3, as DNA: TGTGCCAGCAGCCCAATGGGGGGGGTCCCAGATACGCAGTATTTT.

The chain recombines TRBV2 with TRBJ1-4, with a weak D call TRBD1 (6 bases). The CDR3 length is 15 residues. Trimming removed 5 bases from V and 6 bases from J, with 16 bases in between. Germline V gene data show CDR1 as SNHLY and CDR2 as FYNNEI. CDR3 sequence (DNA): TGTGCCAGCAGTATACGCAGGGGTTTTGATGAAAAACTGTTTTTT. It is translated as CASSIRRGFDEKLFF.

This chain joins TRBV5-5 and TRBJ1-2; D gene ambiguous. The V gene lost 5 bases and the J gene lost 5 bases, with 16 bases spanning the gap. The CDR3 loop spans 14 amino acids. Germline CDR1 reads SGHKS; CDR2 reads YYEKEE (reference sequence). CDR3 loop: CASSRTQESYGYTF. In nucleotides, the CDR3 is TGTGCCAGCAGTAGGACTCAGGAAAGTTATGGCTACACCTTC. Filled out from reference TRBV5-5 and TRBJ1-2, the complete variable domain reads DAGVTQSPTHLIKTRGQQVTLRCSPISGHKSVSWYQQVLGQGPQFIFQYYEKEERGRGNFPDRFSARQFPNYSSELNVNALLLGDSALYLCASSRTQESYGYTFGSGTRLTVV.

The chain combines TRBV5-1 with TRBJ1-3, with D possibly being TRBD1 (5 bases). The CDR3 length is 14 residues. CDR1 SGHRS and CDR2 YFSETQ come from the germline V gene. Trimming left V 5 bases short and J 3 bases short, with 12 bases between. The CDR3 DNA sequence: TGCGCCAGCAGTCGGGGGTCTCTTGGAAACACCATATATTTT. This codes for CASSRGSLGNTIYF.

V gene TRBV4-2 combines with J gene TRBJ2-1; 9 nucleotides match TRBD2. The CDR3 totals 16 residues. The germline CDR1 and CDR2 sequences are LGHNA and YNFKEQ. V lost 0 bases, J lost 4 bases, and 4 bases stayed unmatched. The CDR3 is CASSQDWAGGYNEQFF. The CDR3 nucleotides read TGTGCCAGCAGCCAAGATTGGGCGGGGGGGTACAATGAGCAGTTCTTC.